A selection of T cell receptor beta chains follows, all from one sample in a study of cytomegalovirus exposure and HLA in healthy donors. Some clones are missing from TCRdb's copy, which holds only in-frame ones; the method was immunoSEQ multiplex PCR. The sample contains about 210,000 clones, about 75% of which appear only once. The sequenced sample consisted of PBMCs. These receptor sequences come from a male donor in good health and CMV-seronegative. The CDR3 runs from the conserved cysteine through the conserved F or W. Each record gives: J gene, V gene, clone size, D gene, CDR3 DNA, CDR3 protein. D genes are given only for firm matches. A clone size is listed for some rows: how often the clone was seen (once, few, many), or a class if it is expanded.

>TRBJ2-7|TRBV7-9|-|-
TGTGCCAGCAGCGTTCCTAGCTCCTACGAGCAGTACTTC
CASSVPSSYEQYF
>TRBJ2-2|TRBV6-5|-|-
TGTGCCAGCAAAGTGTGGGGGCTAGGGACCGGGGAGCTGTTTTTT
CASKVWGLGTGELFF
>TRBJ1-1|TRBV5-1|-|TRBD1
TGCGCCAGCAGCATCCTACCGACAGGGGGGACGAACACTGAAGCTTTCTTT
CASSILPTGGTNTEAFF
>TRBJ1-2|TRBV6-5|-|-
TGTGCCAGCAGTTACGGCAGGGTGGACGCGCGGGGCTACACCTTC
CASSYGRVDARGYTF
>TRBJ2-3|TRBV21-1|-|-
TGTGCCAGCAGCGGAATAGGAGGGGGCGAGGGCACAGATACGCAGTATTTT
CASSGIGGGEGTDTQYF
>TRBJ2-5|TRBV6-1|-|-
TGTGCCACACAGGGTCGCTCGGAGGAGCAGTACTTC
CATQGRSEEQYF
>TRBJ2-7|TRBV29-1|-|-
TGCAGCGTTGCGACTGCCAGCTCCTACGAGCAGTACTTC
CSVATASSYEQYF
>TRBJ1-2|TRBV2|-|TRBD1
TGTGCCAGCCCGACAGGGAACTATGGCTACACCTTC
CASPTGNYGYTF
>TRBJ2-6|TRBV7-2|-|-
TGTGCCAGCAGCATCGTCCTCTCTGGGGCCAACGTCCTGACTTTC
CASSIVLSGANVLTF
>TRBJ1-6|TRBV7-9|-|-
TGTGCCAGCAGGCCTACAGGGTCCCATAATTCACCCCTCCACTTT
CASRPTGSHNSPLHF
>TRBJ2-6|TRBV6-4|-|TRBD2
TGTGCCAGTGCCGGGACTAGCGGGTGGTCTGGGGCCAACGTCCTGACTTTC
CASAGTSGWSGANVLTF
>TRBJ2-7|TRBV4-1|once|TRBD2
TGCGCCAGCAGCCAAGATTCGCTAGCGGGGTACTACGAGCAGTACTTC
CASSQDSLAGYYEQYF
>TRBJ2-3|TRBV5-6|-|-
TGTGCCAGCTATATGGGGGAGGCGACAGATACGCAGTATTTT
CASYMGEATDTQYF
>TRBJ1-1|TRBV27|-|-
TGTGCCAGCAGTTTATCGGGCAGGGCTGAAGCTTTCTTT
CASSLSGRAEAFF
>TRBJ2-1|TRBV5-1|-|TRBD2
TGCGCCAGCAGCAGGTGGGGCGGGAGTGGGGATGAGCAGTTCTTC
CASSRWGGSGDEQFF
>TRBJ1-5|TRBV19|-|TRBD1
TGTGCCAGTACCCCACACGGGACAGACAATCAGCCCCAGCATTTT
CASTPHGTDNQPQHF
>TRBJ2-3|TRBV7-3|once|TRBD1
TGTGCCAGCAGCTCGAGGGGGCCGGCAGATACGCAGTATTTT
CASSSRGPADTQYF
>TRBJ2-5|TRBV7-2|few|TRBD1
TGTGCCAGCAGCCCGACCGGGACAGGGGGCGGAGAGACCCAGTACTTC
CASSPTGTGGGETQYF
>TRBJ2-7|TRBV14|-|TRBD1
TGTGCCAGCAGCCAGAGGGACAGGGGATTCTACGAGCAGTACTTC
CASSQRDRGFYEQYF
>TRBJ2-1|TRBV19|once|TRBD2
TGTGCCAGTAGTATGACTAGCGGGGGCTTGTCCTACAATGAGCAGTTCTTC
CASSMTSGGLSYNEQFF
>TRBJ2-7|TRBV7-6|-|TRBD2
TGTGCCAGCAGCACCGAGCGGGGGTTAAGCTCCTACGAGCAGTACTTC
CASSTERGLSSYEQYF
>TRBJ1-6|TRBV5-1|-|-
TGCGCCAGCAGCTTGGGAGGGCAGGGGAGTTCACCCCTCCACTTT
CASSLGGQGSSPLHF
>TRBJ2-1|TRBV5-3|-|-
TGTGCCAGAAGCTTCAGGGGCCCGGGCGAGCAGTTCTTC
CARSFRGPGEQFF
>TRBJ2-2|TRBV11-3|-|TRBD2
TGTGCCAGCAGTAAATGGGGGGGAAACACCGGGGAGCTGTTTTTT
CASSKWGGNTGELFF
>TRBJ2-1|TRBV9|-|TRBD2
TGTGCCAGCAGCGTAGTGTCTAGCGGGGGTTACAATGAGCAGTTCTTC
CASSVVSSGGYNEQFF
>TRBJ2-7|TRBV18|-|TRBD1
TGTGCCAGCTCATCGATGGGGGGACAGGGGGCTCTCAGCTCCTACGAGCAGTACTTC
CASSSMGGQGALSSYEQYF
>TRBJ2-3|TRBV2|-|TRBD2
TGTGCCAGCAGTAGCGGGGGGGCCGATACGCAGTATTTT
CASSSGGADTQYF
>TRBJ1-1|TRBV6-1|-|-
TGTGCTACGATCCGCGGGGACACTGAAGCTTTCTTT
CATIRGDTEAFF
>TRBJ2-7|TRBV19|-|-
TGTGCCAGTAGTTCACAACGGGGCTACGAGCAGTACTTC
CASSSQRGYEQYF